This T cell receptor (beta chain) derives from a study of tumor-infiltrating lymphocytes in oesophageal squamous cell carcinoma. Each CDR3 protein is one row after TCRdb ran MiXCR on the PCR reads. This table holds over 11,000 distinct CDR3 sequences, 46% found once. Germline V gene data show CDR1 as ENHRY and CDR2 as SYGVKD. This CDR3 is 12 amino acids long. This chain uses TRBV10-3 with TRBJ2-3, with no clear D. Near its end, the DNA agrees better with TRBJ1-1, so the J call may be wrong. The TCR comes from a male donor with esophageal squamous cell carcinoma. Material: blood. The CDR3 sequence is CAISEQNTEAFF. Written as DNA, the CDR3 is TGTGCCATCAGTGAGCAGAACACTGAAGCTTTCTTT.